This section outlines one TCR beta chain sequence together with its context. The CDR3 length is 16 residues. With 0 bases removed from V and 3 bases from J, the gap between germline ends came to 14 bases. Germline V gene sequence: CDR1 SNHLY, CDR2 FYNNEI. This sample was taken from a study of shared clonotypes between healthy human individuals. Terminally differentiated effector memory CD45RA+ cells were excluded from the naive CD8 cells, which were CD45RO-negative and positively selected for CCR7. Original analysis: ImmunoSEQ gave junction-only sequences without quality scores, so filtering differed. Sequenced by immunoSEQ multiplex PCR; TCRdb stores in-frame clones only, minus some. D and trimming were read from the DNA, whereas the V and J calls and clone size are those reported in that table. The sample holds roughly 1,800,000 clones; about 95% are singletons and the top ten take 1.2%.

This receptor was taken from a man between 18 and 29 years old in good health. Sequenced: naive CD8+ T cells sorted from blood. The chain is built from TRBV2 and TRBJ1-2; D is unresolved. The CDR3 DNA reads as TGTGCCAGCAGTGAAGCTATAGTTAGAGGGCACTATGGCTACACCTTC. As protein: CASSEAIVRGHYGYTF.